Listed here is a single T cell receptor beta chain. The antigen it recognizes is unknown. No qualities accompany the bases; no much larger clone lies one base away. The roughly 38 donors, aged roughly 6 to 95 years, were systemically healthy Caucasian individuals from Russia. Around 10 milliliters of peripheral blood were drawn from each donor into EDTA-treated Vacutainer tubes. Ficoll-Paque density-gradient centrifugation was used to isolate PBMCs, with at least 6.5 million obtained per sample. Total RNA was extracted from PBMCs with Trizol reagent, with at least 6 micrograms obtained per sample. Naive CD45RAhigh/CD27high T cell percentages were measured by flow cytometry on a PBMC aliquot from every donor. The method behind the library was 5' RACE. Sequencing used an Illumina HiSeq 2500. A second PCR of roughly 7 to 11 cycles was performed with a sample-barcoded 5' primer and a J-beta primer mix. Each TCR beta cDNA molecule received a unique molecular identifier from a template-switch 5' adaptor carrying 12 random nucleotides. Each sample yielded at least 2.5 million CDR3-containing paired-end reads. First-strand cDNA was synthesized from all RNA with the Mint cDNA synthesis kit, primed by a TRBC-specific oligonucleotide. After uracil-DNA glycosylase treatment, a first 18-cycle PCR used universal primers M1SS and BC2_uni_R on all cDNA. Concerning the study's data processing: For normalization, 1 million high-quality reads, each with a distinct molecular identifier, were randomly selected from each sample. Reads sharing molecular identifiers were discarded rather than binned into consensus sequences. MiTCR, run with a Q25 quality threshold and the strictest error-elimination algorithm, handled CDR3 identification, clonotype clustering and error correction. A nonparametric unseen species model using Euler transformation provided a lower-bound estimate of total TCR beta diversity. Starting from the raw public reads, TCRdb applied fastp trimming at Q25, assembled clones with MiXCR and retained in-frame beta chains. Entries are consolidated by CDR3 protein sequence, retaining the most common genes and DNA. The V and J calls shown here were made by TCRdb, not taken from the authors' results. The sample profile shows about 1.4 million distinct CDR3 sequences; 55% to 75% of them were found once. Together, the top ten hold 6.7% of the sample.

This sample was included in a study of blood T cells in healthy people across ages (dated by TCRdb to the mid-2010s). As for the study more broadly: In model experiments, template switching captured roughly one uniquely barcoded TCR beta cDNA molecule for every two T cells. Age-related changes in TCR beta repertoire diversity were measured in the study by deep sequencing normalized with unique cDNA molecular identifiers. Donors were grouped into four age groups: young (average approximately 15 years), middle-aged (less than 40), aged (approximately 67) and long-lived (about 82). To avoid experimental bias, donors of different ages were distributed randomly across sequencing lanes. Two additional independent replicas of 1 million unique cDNA reads from the same blood draw were analyzed for two donors (one aged 18 to 29 and one aged 80 or older). The investigation overall reported the following: Compared with the aged group, the long-lived group had more naive CD4+ T cells, fewer expanded clones and increased TCR diversity, a pattern suggesting age selection. Observed TCR beta diversity per million T cells fell roughly linearly with age, and a significant reduction was already apparent by age about 38. Observed TCR beta diversity correlated strongly with the percentage of naive T cells measured by flow cytometry. Because donor CMV infection status was unknown, age-related changes in expanded clonotypes were potentially confounded. Conclusive comparison of naive and antigen-experienced compartments was prevented by the profiling of bulk unsorted PBMCs. Estimates of total diversity based on one million sequenced T cells were regarded as lower bounds and as underestimates.

The germline V gene gives CDR1 as MNHNS and CDR2 as SASEGT. V lost 6 bases and J lost 0 bases, and the count of bases not matched to a germline gene is 6. The CDR3 covers 16 residues, taking in both the cysteine and the phenylalanine. Just the 48-base CDR3 DNA is kept, in frame starting at base 1. In this chain, TRBV6-1 is recombined with TRBJ1-2, and 11 junction bases match TRBD1. The sample comprised blood. The receptor's source is a young man in good health. This receptor has the CDR3 CASSLGQGAPNYGYTF. The sequence in DNA is TGTGCCAGCAGCCTTGGACAGGGGGCACCTAACTATGGCTACACCTTC.